This passage covers 12 T cell receptor beta chains from one sample sequenced in a study of PD-L1 blockade in urothelial cancer. Produced via immunoSEQ multiplex PCR; TCRdb's table is partial and in-frame only. The profile covers approximately 50,000 clones, with roughly four fifths appearing a single time and roughly 3.3% taken by the ten largest. Time point reported: pretreatment peripheral blood. This specimen consisted of PBMCs, obtained around atezolizumab (anti-PD-L1) treatment. The source of these receptors is a man aged 65-85 years with urothelial cancer.

The genes are TRBV7-2 and TRBJ1-1; D unresolved. Trimming took off 1 base at V and 1 base at J, with 13 bases between the two ends. The germline gives CDR1 SGHTA, CDR2 FQGNSA. The CDR3 extends over 16 amino acids. Here the CDR3 reads CASSLGRLVENTEAFF. CDR3 nucleotides: TGTGCCAGCAGCTTAGGCCGGTTAGTAGAGAACACTGAAGCTTTCTTT. Drawing the rest from reference TRBV7-2 and TRBJ1-1, the complete variable domain is GAGVSQSPSNKVTEKGKDVELRCDPISGHTALYWYRQSLGQGLEFLIYFQGNSAPDKSGLPSDRFSAERTGGSVSTLTIQRTQQEDSAVYLCASSLGRLVENTEAFFGQGTRLTVV.

This clone was detected only once. This chain links TRBV5-1 with TRBJ2-7, with 9 bases that match TRBD2. With V trimmed by 2 bases and J by 1 base, 4 bases remained unmatched. The germline gives CDR1 SGHRS, CDR2 YFSETQ. This CDR3 has 15 amino acids. The CDR3 DNA follows: TGCGCCAGCAGCTTCGGCGCGGGAGGGTCCTACGAGCAGTACTTC. Amino acid sequence: CASSFGAGGSYEQYF. The whole variable domain, remainder taken from reference TRBV5-1 and TRBJ2-7, is KAGVTQTPRYLIKTRGQQVTLSCSPISGHRSVSWYQQTPGQGLQFLFEYFSETQRNKGNFPGRFSGRQFSNSRSEMNVSTLELGDSALYLCASSFGAGGSYEQYFGPGTRLTVT.

The rearrangement joins TRBV7-2 to TRBJ1-6; TRBD1 is a possible D gene (5 bases). CDR1 is SGHTA and CDR2 is FQGNSA in the germline V gene. The V end was cut by 11 bases, the J end by 7 bases, with 15 bases between. The CDR3 spans 13 residues. This CDR3 is CAAARAQNSPLHF. The CDR3 DNA reads as TGTGCCGCTGCCAGGGCGCAAAATTCACCCCTCCACTTT.

The genes are TRBV5-1 and TRBJ2-1; TRBD1 agrees at 7 bases. From germline, CDR1 is SGHRS and CDR2 YFSETQ. CDR3 length: 13 residues. V trimming: 8 bases; J trimming: 3 bases; junction bases outside the gene matches: 5. DNA of the CDR3: TGCGCCAGTCGGACAGGAGACTACAATGAGCAGTTCTTC. Translated, it gives CASRTGDYNEQFF. Full variable domain (rest looked up from reference TRBV5-1 and TRBJ2-1): KAGVTQTPRYLIKTRGQQVTLSCSPISGHRSVSWYQQTPGQGLQFLFEYFSETQRNKGNFPGRFSGRQFSNSRSEMNVSTLELGDSALYLCASRTGDYNEQFFGPGTRLTVL.

CDR3 nucleotide sequence: TGCGCCAGCAGCTCTCTAGGGGTTAGTACTGAAGCTTTCTTT. Its protein product is CASSSLGVSTEAFF. This chain links TRBV5-1 with TRBJ1-1; D perhaps matches TRBD1 (5 bases). Deletions cut 3 bases from V and 5 bases from J, with 14 bases between. Germline V lookup: CDR1 SGHRS, CDR2 YFSETQ. The CDR3 length is 14 residues.

The chain has TRBV6-5 and TRBJ2-2, with D possibly being TRBD1 (6 bases). Deletions cut 6 bases from V and 1 base from J, with 12 bases between. The CDR3 contains 15 residues. Germline CDR1 and CDR2: MNHEY and SVGAGI. The DNA of the CDR3 is TGTGCCAGCAGGACAGGAAAACAGAACACCGGGGAGCTGTTTTTT. This codes for CASRTGKQNTGELFF.

Comment on this clone: An end of the junction differs from the germline gene, which may be a read error. CDR3 in DNA: TGTGCCAGCAGCTTGGGCGGGGACAGGCCAATTTTT. It translates to CASSLGGDRPIF. The rearrangement uses TRBV7-3 and TRBJ2-2, with 8 positions matching TRBD1. The CDR3 is 12 residues long. CDR1 and CDR2 (germline): SGHTA, FQGTGA.

The chain couples TRBV5-1 to TRBJ2-3; the match to TRBD1 covers 7 bases. V lost 0 bases, J lost 2 bases, and 3 bases stayed unmatched. The CDR3 length is 15 residues. Germline values: CDR1 SGHRS, CDR2 YFSETQ. For the CDR3, the DNA is TGCGCCAGCAGCTTGGGGGACAGCCCCACAGATACGCAGTATTTT. This gives the protein CASSLGDSPTDTQYF.

This chain connects TRBV5-8 to TRBJ1-2; D remains ambiguous. This CDR3 region has 14 residues. CDR1 SGHTS and CDR2 YDEGEE come from the germline V gene. Trimming removed 3 bases at V and 4 bases at J, with 13 bases between. The CDR3 nucleotides read TGTGCCAGCAGCTCCCAATCCAGAAGCTATGGCTACACCTTC. It is translated as CASSSQSRSYGYTF.

This rearrangement joins TRBV9 to TRBJ2-3, with D uncertain. Germline V gives CDR1 SGDLS, CDR2 YYNGEE. Trimming took 2 bases from V and 2 from J, leaving 9 bases between them. The CDR3 runs to 14 residues. The CDR3 DNA reads as TGTGCCAGCAGCGTGCGTCAAACCACAGATACGCAGTATTTT. It yields the protein CASSVRQTTDTQYF.

V is TRBV6-5 and J is TRBJ2-7; 10 bases align to TRBD2. This CDR3 region has 15 residues. Per germline, CDR1 MNHEY and CDR2 SVGAGI. The ends lost 4 bases at V and 6 bases at J; junction bases unmatched: 9. CDR3 region: CASSLTGTSAREQYF. CDR3 coding DNA: TGTGCCAGCAGTTTAACCGGGACTAGCGCCCGCGAGCAGTACTTC.

This clone has a single count. The same CDR3 can be traced to other DNA sequences in this sample. V usage is TRBV18 and J usage is TRBJ2-7; no clear D. Germline V gives CDR1 KGHSH, CDR2 LQKENI. Trimming cost V 3 bases and J 4 bases, with 7 bases left between them. The CDR3 extends over 12 amino acids. In nucleotides, the CDR3 is TGTGCCAGCTCACCCTCTAGTTACGAGCAGTACTTC. Translated, it gives CASSPSSYEQYF.